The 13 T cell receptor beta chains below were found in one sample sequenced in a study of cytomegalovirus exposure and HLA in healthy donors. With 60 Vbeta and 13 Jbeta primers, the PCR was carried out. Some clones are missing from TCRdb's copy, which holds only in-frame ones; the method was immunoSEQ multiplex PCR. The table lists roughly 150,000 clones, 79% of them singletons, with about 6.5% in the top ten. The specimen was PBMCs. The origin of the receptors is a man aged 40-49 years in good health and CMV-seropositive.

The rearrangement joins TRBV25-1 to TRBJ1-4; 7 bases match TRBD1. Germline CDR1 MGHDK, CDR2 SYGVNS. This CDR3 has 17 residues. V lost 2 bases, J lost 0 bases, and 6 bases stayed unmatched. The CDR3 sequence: CASSERAQGATNEKLFF. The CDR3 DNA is TGTGCCAGCAGTGAACGGGCCCAGGGGGCAACTAATGAAAAACTGTTTTTT.

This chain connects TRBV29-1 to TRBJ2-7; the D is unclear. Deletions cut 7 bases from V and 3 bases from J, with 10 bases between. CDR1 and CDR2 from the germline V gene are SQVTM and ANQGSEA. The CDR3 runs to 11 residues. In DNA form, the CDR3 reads TGCAGCGCCCGGGTCGGCTACGAGCAGTACTTC. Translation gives CSARVGYEQYF.

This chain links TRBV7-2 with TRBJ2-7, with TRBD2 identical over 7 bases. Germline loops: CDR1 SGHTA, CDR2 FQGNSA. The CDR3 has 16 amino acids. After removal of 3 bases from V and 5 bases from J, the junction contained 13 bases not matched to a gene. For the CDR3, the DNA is TGTGCCAGCAGCTTCAGGCTTGGGGAGGGCCGGAACGAGCAGTACTTC. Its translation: CASSFRLGEGRNEQYF. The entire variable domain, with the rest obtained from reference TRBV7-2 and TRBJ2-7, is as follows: GAGVSQSPSNKVTEKGKDVELRCDPISGHTALYWYRQSLGQGLEFLIYFQGNSAPDKSGLPSDRFSAERTGGSVSTLTIQRTQQEDSAVYLCASSFRLGEGRNEQYFGPGTRLTVT.

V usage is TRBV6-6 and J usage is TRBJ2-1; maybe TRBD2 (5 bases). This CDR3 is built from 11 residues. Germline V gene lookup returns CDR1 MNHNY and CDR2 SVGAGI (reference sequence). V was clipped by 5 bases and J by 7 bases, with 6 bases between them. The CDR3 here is CASSEGNEQFF. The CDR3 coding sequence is TGTGCCAGCAGTGAGGGAAATGAGCAGTTCTTC.

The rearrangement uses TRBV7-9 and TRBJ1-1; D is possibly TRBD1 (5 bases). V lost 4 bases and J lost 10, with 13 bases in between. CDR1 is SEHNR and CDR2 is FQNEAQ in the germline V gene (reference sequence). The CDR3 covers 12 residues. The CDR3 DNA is TGTGCCAGCAGCTCAACCGGGACTCGAGCTTTCTTT. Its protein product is CASSSTGTRAFF.

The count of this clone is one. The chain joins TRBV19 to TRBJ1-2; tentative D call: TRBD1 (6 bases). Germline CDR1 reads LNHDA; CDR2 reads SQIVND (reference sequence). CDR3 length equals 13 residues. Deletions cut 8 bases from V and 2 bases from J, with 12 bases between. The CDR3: CASFTGINYGYTF. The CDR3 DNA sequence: TGTGCCAGTTTTACAGGGATAAACTATGGCTACACCTTC.

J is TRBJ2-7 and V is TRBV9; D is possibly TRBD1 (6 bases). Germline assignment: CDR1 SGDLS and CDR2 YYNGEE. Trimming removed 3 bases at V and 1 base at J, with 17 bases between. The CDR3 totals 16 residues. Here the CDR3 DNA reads TGTGCCAGCAGCGCCCGAAGTGCAGGGGCGTCCTACGAGCAGTACTTC. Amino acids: CASSARSAGASYEQYF.

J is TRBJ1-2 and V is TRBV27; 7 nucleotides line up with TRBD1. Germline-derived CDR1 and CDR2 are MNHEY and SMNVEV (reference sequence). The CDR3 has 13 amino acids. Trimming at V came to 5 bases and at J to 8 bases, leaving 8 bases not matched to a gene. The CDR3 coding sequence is TGTGCCAGCAGTACCCGACAGGGCCTCGGCTACACCTTC. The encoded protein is CASSTRQGLGYTF.

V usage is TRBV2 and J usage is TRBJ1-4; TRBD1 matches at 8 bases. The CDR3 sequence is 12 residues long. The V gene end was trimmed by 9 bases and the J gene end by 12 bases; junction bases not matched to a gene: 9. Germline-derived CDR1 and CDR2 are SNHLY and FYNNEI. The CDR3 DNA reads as TGTGCCAGTGGGACAGGCCGTAGAGAACTGTTTTTT. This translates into CASGTGRRELFF. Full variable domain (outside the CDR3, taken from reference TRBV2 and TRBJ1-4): EPEVTQTPSHQVTQMGQEVILRCVPISNHLYFYWYRQILGQKVEFLVSFYNNEISEKSEIFDDQFSVERPDGSNFTLKIRSTKLEDSAMYFCASGTGRRELFFGSGTQLSVL.

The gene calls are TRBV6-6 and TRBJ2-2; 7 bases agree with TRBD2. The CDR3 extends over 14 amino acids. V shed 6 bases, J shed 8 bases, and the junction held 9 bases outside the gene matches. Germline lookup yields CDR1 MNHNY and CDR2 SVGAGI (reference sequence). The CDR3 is CASRRTSVGGELFF. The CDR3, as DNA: TGTGCCAGCAGGCGAACTAGCGTGGGAGGGGAGCTGTTTTTT.

This CDR3 is CASSEYGRGTEAFF. The DNA for the CDR3 is TGTGCCAGCAGTGAATACGGGCGGGGGACTGAAGCTTTCTTT. The chain couples TRBV6-1 to TRBJ1-1, with D tentatively TRBD1 (5 bases). The V and J ends lost 2 bases and 5 bases respectively, with 12 bases between them. In germline, CDR1 is MNHNS, CDR2 SASEGT. This CDR3 is built from 14 residues.

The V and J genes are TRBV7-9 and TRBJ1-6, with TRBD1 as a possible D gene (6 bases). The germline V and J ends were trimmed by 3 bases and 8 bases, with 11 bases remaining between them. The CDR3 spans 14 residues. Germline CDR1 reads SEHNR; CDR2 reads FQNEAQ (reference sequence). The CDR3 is CASSFSYRDSPLHF. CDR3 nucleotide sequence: TGTGCCAGCAGCTTCTCGTACAGGGATTCACCCCTCCACTTT.

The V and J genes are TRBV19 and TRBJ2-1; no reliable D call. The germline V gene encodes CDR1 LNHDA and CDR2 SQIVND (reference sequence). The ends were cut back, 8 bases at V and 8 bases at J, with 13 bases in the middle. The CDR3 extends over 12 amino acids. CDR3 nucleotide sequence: TGTGCCAGTGGTCGGGTAATCCATGAGCAGTTCTTC. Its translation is CASGRVIHEQFF.